This entry lists 18 T cell receptor beta chains sequenced from one sample in a study of T cells in Graves' hyperthyroidism and ophthalmopathy. Researchers amplified the TCR beta CDR3 regions from RNA transcripts. The TCR CDR3 was amplified in a first-round RT-PCR using the HTBI primer set. Each CDR3 protein is one row after TCRdb ran MiXCR on the multiplex PCR reads. This sample has about 250,000 distinct CDR3 sequences, with roughly a quarter found just once. The specimen sequenced was blood. The receptors here all came from a woman between 40 and 55 years old with Graves' ophthalmopathy.

The chain links TRBV12-3 or TRBV12-4 to TRBJ2-7; D uncertain. Trimming stripped 3 bases from V and 7 bases from J, with 10 bases between. This CDR3 spans 12 amino acids. The CDR3, as DNA: TGTGCCAGCAGTTTTCCCTCGGGTGAGCAGTACTTC. Translation gives CASSFPSGEQYF.

The rearrangement uses TRBV12-3 or TRBV12-4 and TRBJ1-1; D is undetermined. CDR3 length: 11 amino acids. Trimming shortened V by 5 bases and J by 7 bases, and 8 bases separated the two germline ends. The CDR3 protein is CASSRKGEAFF. The CDR3 DNA reads TGTGCCAGCAGTCGCAAGGGTGAAGCTTTCTTT.

This clonotype was recorded only once. The chain combines TRBV15 with TRBJ1-5, with D hard to call. V gave up 3 bases and J gave up 9 bases, with 21 bases separating them. CDR3 length: 16 amino acids. Per germline, CDR1 LNHNV and CDR2 YYDKDF (reference sequence). In DNA form, the CDR3 reads TGTGCCACCAGCAGTAATAATTTCCAGAGGAACTTGCCCCAGCATTTT. It specifies CATSSNNFQRNLPQHF. Full variable domain (remainder filled in from reference TRBV15 and TRBJ1-5): DAMVIQNPRYQVTQFGKPVTLSCSQTLNHNVMYWYQQKSSQAPKLLFHYYDKDFNNEADTPDNFQSRRPNTSFCFLDIRSPGLGDTAMYLCATSSNNFQRNLPQHFGDGTRLSIL.

This clonotype was seen a handful of times. The rearrangement uses TRBV12-5 and TRBJ2-5; TRBD1 matches 7 bases. This CDR3 region has 13 residues. Germline CDR1 LGHNT, CDR2 FRNRAP. V shed 5 bases, J shed 3 bases, and the junction held 3 bases outside the gene matches. The CDR3 spells CASGIGTEETQYF. The CDR3 DNA sequence: TGTGCTAGTGGTATCGGGACAGAAGAGACCCAGTACTTC.

The chain employs TRBV6-1 and TRBJ2-4; TRBD2 is a possible D gene (6 bases). V was trimmed by 8 bases and J by 3 bases, leaving 23 bases between them. From germline, CDR1 is MNHNS and CDR2 SASEGT. The CDR3 is 17 residues long. The CDR3 spells CASGGGSKDGGKNIQYF. CDR3 DNA sequence: TGTGCCAGCGGAGGAGGGAGTAAGGACGGTGGCAAAAACATTCAGTACTTC.

This clonotype was found many times. The chain carries TRBV30 and TRBJ1-2, with unresolved D. Trimming removed 4 bases from V and 0 bases from J, with 9 bases in between. CDR3 size: 13 residues. Germline V gene lookup returns CDR1 GTSNPN and CDR2 SVGIG (reference sequence). This CDR3 is CAWNGRPNYGYTF. CDR3 nucleotides: TGTGCCTGGAATGGACGGCCTAACTATGGCTACACCTTC.

The chain links TRBV28 to TRBJ1-2, with TRBD1 as a possible D gene (6 bases). Trimming cost V 1 base and J 0 bases, with 12 bases left between them. Germline assignment: CDR1 MDHEN and CDR2 SYDVKM. The CDR3 consists of 16 residues. The CDR3 reads CASSLFIGGPNYGYTF. CDR3 bases: TGTGCCAGCAGTTTATTCATTGGGGGCCCTAACTATGGCTACACCTTC.

The chain links TRBV10-3 to TRBJ2-2, with 14 positions matching TRBD2. The CDR3 covers 15 residues. CDR1 is ENHRY, CDR2 SYGVKD, per germline. With V trimmed by 4 bases and J by 7 bases, 2 bases remained unmatched. DNA of the CDR3: TGTGCCATCAGTGGACTAGCGGGGGGGTACGGGGAGCTGTTTTTT. Protein: CAISGLAGGYGELFF.

This clonotype was seen ten or more times. The gene calls are TRBV3-1 and TRBJ2-7, with D possibly matching TRBD2 (6 bases). This CDR3 is built from 15 residues. V was pared by 1 base and J by 7 bases, with 17 bases between. Germline V gene data show CDR1 as LGHDT and CDR2 as YNNKEL (reference sequence). The CDR3 nucleotides are TGTGCCAGCAGCCAAGTACGGTCGGGAGTTAGGGAGCAGTACTTC. Protein: CASSQVRSGVREQYF.

This clonotype was observed many times. J is TRBJ2-7 and V is TRBV12-3 or TRBV12-4; weak D call: TRBD2 (6 bases). Trimming stripped 5 bases from V and 2 bases from J, with 13 bases between. CDR3 length: 14 residues. CDR3 sequence (DNA): TGTGCCAGCAGTGAGGCAGCGGGTACCTACGAGCAGTACTTC. Amino acid sequence: CASSEAAGTYEQYF.

This clonotype has at least ten counts. The chain couples TRBV24-1 to TRBJ1-5; D is possibly TRBD1 (5 bases). This CDR3 has 15 residues. Germline CDR1 is KGHDR and CDR2 is SFDVKD. Trimming removed 5 bases at V and 2 bases at J, with 12 bases between. The CDR3 spells CATSASGVGNQPQHF. The DNA for the CDR3 is TGTGCCACCAGTGCTTCGGGGGTGGGCAATCAGCCCCAGCATTTT.

The chain links TRBV12-3 or TRBV12-4 to TRBJ1-1, with D possibly matching TRBD1 (6 bases). There are 13 residues in the CDR3. V dropped 5 bases and J dropped 11 bases, with 18 bases sitting between them. This CDR3 is CASSRLTGSLAFF. DNA of the CDR3: TGTGCCAGCAGTCGACTAACAGGGTCTTTGGCTTTCTTT.

This clonotype was detected ten times or more. This sequence joins TRBV7-2 and TRBJ2-5; D is possibly TRBD1 (7 bases). Germline V gives CDR1 SGHTA, CDR2 FQGNSA. Trimming cost V 4 bases and J 5 bases, with 17 bases left between them. The CDR3 sequence is 15 residues long. The CDR3 loop reads CASSSTGVGGETQYF. In DNA, the CDR3 is TGTGCCAGCAGCTCAACAGGGGTAGGAGGGGAGACCCAGTACTTC.

This chain connects TRBV28 to TRBJ1-5; D ambiguous. Germline CDR1 reads MDHEN; CDR2 reads SYDVKM. The length of the CDR3 is 16 residues. V shed 5 bases and J shed 0 bases, with 14 bases lying between them. The CDR3 protein is CASSQLGKTSNQPQHF. The CDR3 nucleotides are TGTGCCAGCAGTCAGCTTGGGAAAACTAGCAATCAGCCCCAGCATTTT.

This clonotype was seen at least ten times. This sequence joins TRBV28 and TRBJ1-1; 11 positions match TRBD1. J lost 2 bases, V lost 3 bases, and 14 bases had no gene match. The CDR3 is 19 amino acids. The V gene's germline CDR1 is MDHEN and CDR2 SYDVKM. The CDR3 region is CASSFPRLGQGAPNTEAFF. CDR3 sequence (DNA): TGTGCCAGCAGTTTCCCCCGACTCGGACAGGGGGCTCCTAACACTGAAGCTTTCTTT. Full variable domain (missing parts from reference TRBV28 and TRBJ1-1): DVKVTQSSRYLVKRTGEKVFLECVQDMDHENMFWYRQDPGLGLRLIYFSYDVKMKEKGDIPEGYSVSREKKERFSLILESASTNQTSMYLCASSFPRLGQGAPNTEAFFGQGTRLTVV.

This clonotype is medium-sized by share. The rearrangement joins TRBV2 to TRBJ1-2; 9 nucleotides line up with TRBD1. This CDR3 is 14 amino acids long. Trimming removed 9 bases from V and 3 bases from J; junction bases left unmatched: 8. Germline V gives CDR1 SNHLY, CDR2 FYNNEI. CDR3 bases: TGTGCCAGGGGAACAGGGGGCCTGGACTATGGCTACACCTTC. Protein product: CARGTGGLDYGYTF. The entire variable domain, with the rest obtained from reference TRBV2 and TRBJ1-2, is as follows: EPEVTQTPSHQVTQMGQEVILRCVPISNHLYFYWYRQILGQKVEFLVSFYNNEISEKSEIFDDQFSVERPDGSNFTLKIRSTKLEDSAMYFCARGTGGLDYGYTFGSGTRLTVV.

This clonotype was detected many times. The CDR3 protein is CASSQVGGPTSNYGYTF. The CDR3 DNA reads as TGCGCCAGCAGCCAAGTCGGGGGACCAACCTCCAACTATGGCTACACCTTC. This chain links TRBV4-1 with TRBJ1-2; D perhaps matches TRBD1 (5 bases). Germline CDR1 MGHRA, CDR2 YSYEKL. V dropped 1 base and J dropped 2 bases, with 17 bases sitting between them. The CDR3 spans 17 residues.

The chain employs TRBV28 and TRBJ1-6; D perhaps matches TRBD1 (6 bases). Trimming took off 5 bases at V and 8 bases at J, with 7 bases between the two ends. The CDR3 extends over 12 amino acids. In germline, CDR1 is MDHEN, CDR2 SYDVKM. The CDR3 is CASSQGYSPLHF. The CDR3 DNA is TGTGCCAGCAGTCAGGGGTATTCACCCCTCCACTTT.